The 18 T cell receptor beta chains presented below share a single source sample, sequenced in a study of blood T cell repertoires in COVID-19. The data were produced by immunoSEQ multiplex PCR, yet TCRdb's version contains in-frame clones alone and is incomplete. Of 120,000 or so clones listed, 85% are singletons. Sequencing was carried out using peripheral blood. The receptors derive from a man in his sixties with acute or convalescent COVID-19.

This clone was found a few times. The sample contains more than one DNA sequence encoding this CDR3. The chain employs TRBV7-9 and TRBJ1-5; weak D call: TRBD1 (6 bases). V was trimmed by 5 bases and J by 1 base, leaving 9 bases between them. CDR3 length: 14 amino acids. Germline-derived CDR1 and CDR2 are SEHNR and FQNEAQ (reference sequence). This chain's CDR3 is CASSPTGSNQPQHF. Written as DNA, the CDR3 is TGTGCCAGCAGCCCAACAGGGAGCAATCAGCCCCAGCATTTT.

CDR3 nucleotide sequence: TGTGCCAGCAGCCCCGGACAGGGAGGTAGGCAGCCCCAGCATTTT. This gives the protein CASSPGQGGRQPQHF. The chain recombines TRBV6-5 with TRBJ1-5; TRBD1 aligns across 8 bases. The CDR3 runs 15 residues. The V gene's germline CDR1 is MNHEY and CDR2 SVGAGI. V was pared by 6 bases and J by 7 bases, with 11 bases of the junction left unmatched.

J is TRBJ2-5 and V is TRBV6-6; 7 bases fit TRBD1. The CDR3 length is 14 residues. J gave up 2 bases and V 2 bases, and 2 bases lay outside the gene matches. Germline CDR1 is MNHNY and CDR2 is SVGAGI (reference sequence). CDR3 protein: CASSYGDRQETQYF. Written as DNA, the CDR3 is TGTGCCAGCAGTTACGGGGACAGACAAGAGACCCAGTACTTC.

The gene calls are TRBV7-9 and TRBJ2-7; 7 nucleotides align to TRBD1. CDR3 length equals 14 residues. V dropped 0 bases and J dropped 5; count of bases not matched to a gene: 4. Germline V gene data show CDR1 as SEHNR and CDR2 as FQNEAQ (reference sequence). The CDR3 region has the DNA TGTGCCAGCAGCTTAGCGACGACAGGGCACGAGCAGTACTTC. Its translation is CASSLATTGHEQYF.

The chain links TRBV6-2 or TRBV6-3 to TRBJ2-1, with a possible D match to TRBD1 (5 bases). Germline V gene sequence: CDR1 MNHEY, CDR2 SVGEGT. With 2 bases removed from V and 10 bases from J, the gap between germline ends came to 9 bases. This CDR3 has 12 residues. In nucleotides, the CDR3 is TGTGCCAGCAGTTACATGGGGCAGGAGCAGTTCTTC. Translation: CASSYMGQEQFF.

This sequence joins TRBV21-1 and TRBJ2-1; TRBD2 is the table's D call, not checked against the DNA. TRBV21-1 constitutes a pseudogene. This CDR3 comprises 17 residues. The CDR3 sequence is CASNLLNGGSSYNEQFF. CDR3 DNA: TGTGCCAGCAACCTCCTTAATGGCGGTAGCTCCTACAATGAGCAGTTCTTC.

The CDR3 region is CATSEGGNQPQHF. The CDR3 coding sequence is TGTGCCACCAGTGAGGGCGGCAATCAGCCCCAGCATTTT. This sequence joins TRBV24-1 and TRBJ1-5; D ambiguous. Per germline, CDR1 KGHDR and CDR2 SFDVKD. Trimming removed 4 bases at V and 2 bases at J, with 5 bases between. There are 13 residues in the CDR3.

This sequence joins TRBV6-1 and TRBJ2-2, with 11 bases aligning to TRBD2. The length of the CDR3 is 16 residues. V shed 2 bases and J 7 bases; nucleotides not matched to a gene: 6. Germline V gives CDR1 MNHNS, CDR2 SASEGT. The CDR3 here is CASSEIAGGPYGELFF. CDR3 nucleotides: TGTGCCAGCAGTGAAATAGCGGGAGGGCCCTACGGGGAGCTGTTTTTT.

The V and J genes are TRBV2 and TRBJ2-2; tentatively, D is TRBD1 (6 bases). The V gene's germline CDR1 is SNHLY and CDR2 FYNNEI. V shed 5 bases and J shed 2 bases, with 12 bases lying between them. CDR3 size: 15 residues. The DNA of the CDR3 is TGTGCCAGCAGTCCGGGGACAACAAACACCGGGGAGCTGTTTTTT. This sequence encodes CASSPGTTNTGELFF.

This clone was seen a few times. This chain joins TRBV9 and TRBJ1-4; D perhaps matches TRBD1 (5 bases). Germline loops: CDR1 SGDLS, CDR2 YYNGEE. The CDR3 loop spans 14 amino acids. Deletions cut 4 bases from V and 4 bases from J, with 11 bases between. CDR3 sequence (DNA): TGTGCCAGCAGCCTGGAGGGGAATAATGAAAAACTGTTTTTT. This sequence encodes CASSLEGNNEKLFF.

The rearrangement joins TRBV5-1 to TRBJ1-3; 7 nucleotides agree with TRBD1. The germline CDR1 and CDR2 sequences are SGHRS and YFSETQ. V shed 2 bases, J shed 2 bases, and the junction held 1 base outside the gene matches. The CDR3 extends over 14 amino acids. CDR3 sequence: CASSFDRAGNTIYF. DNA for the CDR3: TGCGCCAGCAGCTTCGACAGGGCTGGAAACACCATATATTTT. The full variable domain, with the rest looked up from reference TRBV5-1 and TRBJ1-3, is KAGVTQTPRYLIKTRGQQVTLSCSPISGHRSVSWYQQTPGQGLQFLFEYFSETQRNKGNFPGRFSGRQFSNSRSEMNVSTLELGDSALYLCASSFDRAGNTIYFGEGSWLTVV.

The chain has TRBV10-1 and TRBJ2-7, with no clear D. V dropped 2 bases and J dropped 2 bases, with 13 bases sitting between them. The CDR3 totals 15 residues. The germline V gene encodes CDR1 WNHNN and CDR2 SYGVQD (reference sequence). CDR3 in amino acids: CASSEGAVSPYEQYF. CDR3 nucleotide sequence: TGCGCCAGCAGTGAGGGAGCAGTATCCCCCTACGAGCAGTACTTC.

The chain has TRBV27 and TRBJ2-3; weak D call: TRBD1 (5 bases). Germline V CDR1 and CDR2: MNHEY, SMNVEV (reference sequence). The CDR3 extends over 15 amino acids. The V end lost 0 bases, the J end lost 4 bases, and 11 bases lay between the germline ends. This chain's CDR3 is CASSLSRGRPDTQYF. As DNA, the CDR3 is TGTGCCAGCAGTTTATCTAGGGGCAGACCAGATACGCAGTATTTT.

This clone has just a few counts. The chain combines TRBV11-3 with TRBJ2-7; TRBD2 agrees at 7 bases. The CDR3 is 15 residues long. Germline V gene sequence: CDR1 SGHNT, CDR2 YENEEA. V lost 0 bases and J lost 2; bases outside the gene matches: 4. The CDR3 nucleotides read TGTGCCAGCAGCTTAGAGTCTAGCGGCCCCTACGAGCAGTACTTC. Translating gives CASSLESSGPYEQYF.

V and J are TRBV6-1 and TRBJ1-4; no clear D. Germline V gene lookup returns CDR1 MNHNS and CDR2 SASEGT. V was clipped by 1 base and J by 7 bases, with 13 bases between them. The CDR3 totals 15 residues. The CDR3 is CASSEVGEGVEKLFF. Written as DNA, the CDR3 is TGTGCCAGCAGTGAAGTTGGGGAGGGTGTTGAAAAACTGTTTTTT.

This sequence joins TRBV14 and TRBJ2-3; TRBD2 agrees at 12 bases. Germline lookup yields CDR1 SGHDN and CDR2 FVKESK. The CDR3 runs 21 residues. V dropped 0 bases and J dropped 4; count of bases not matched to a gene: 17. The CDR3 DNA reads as TGTGCCAGCAGCCAAGAATGGGTCGCCGGGACTAGCGGGTTCCTGGCAGATACGCAGTATTTT. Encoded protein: CASSQEWVAGTSGFLADTQYF.

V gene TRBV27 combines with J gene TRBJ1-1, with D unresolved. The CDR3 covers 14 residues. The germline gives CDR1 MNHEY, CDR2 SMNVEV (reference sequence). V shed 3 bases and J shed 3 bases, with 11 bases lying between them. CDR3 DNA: TGTGCCAGCAGTTTGGGCGTGAGGGACACTGAAGCTTTCTTT. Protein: CASSLGVRDTEAFF.

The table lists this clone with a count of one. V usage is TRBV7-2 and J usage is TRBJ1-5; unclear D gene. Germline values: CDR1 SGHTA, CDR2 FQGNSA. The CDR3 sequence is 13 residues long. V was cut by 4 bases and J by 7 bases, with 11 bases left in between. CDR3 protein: CASSSGEGQPQHF. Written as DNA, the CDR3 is TGTGCCAGCAGCTCCGGGGAAGGACAGCCCCAGCATTTT. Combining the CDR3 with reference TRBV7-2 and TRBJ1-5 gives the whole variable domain GAGVSQSPSNKVTEKGKDVELRCDPISGHTALYWYRQSLGQGLEFLIYFQGNSAPDKSGLPSDRFSAERTGGSVSTLTIQRTQQEDSAVYLCASSSGEGQPQHFGDGTRLSIL.